Presented here are 29 T cell receptor beta chains from one specimen sequenced in a study of cytomegalovirus exposure and HLA in healthy donors. The study ran its PCR with 60 Vbeta and 13 Jbeta primers. Method: immunoSEQ multiplex PCR; TCRdb's copy keeps in-frame clones and lacks some. Here the sample spans 150,000 to 200,000 clones, approximately 78% being singletons. The source material was PBMCs. These receptors were collected from a girl aged 2-10 years in good health and CMV-seropositive.

The rearrangement uses TRBV28 and TRBJ1-4, with 8 bases lining up with TRBD1. J was trimmed by 8 bases and V by 3 bases; bases with no gene match: 5. The CDR3 loop spans 14 amino acids. Germline CDR1 and CDR2: MDHEN and SYDVKM. The chain's CDR3 is CASSFDRGDEKLFF. The CDR3 coding sequence is TGTGCCAGCAGTTTCGACAGGGGCGACGAAAAACTGTTTTTT.

The genes are TRBV25-1 and TRBJ2-2; TRBD1 matches at 7 bases. With V trimmed by 7 bases and J by 3 bases, 5 bases remained unmatched. This CDR3 contains 14 residues. Germline CDR1 and CDR2: MGHDK and SYGVNS. The CDR3 coding sequence is TGTGCCAGCAAGACAGGGTGGGACACCGGGGAGCTGTTTTTT. This gives the protein CASKTGWDTGELFF.

CDR3 sequence reads: CASSLWGIQETQYF. The CDR3, as DNA: TGCGCCAGCAGCTTGTGGGGCATCCAAGAGACCCAGTACTTC. The rearrangement joins TRBV5-1 to TRBJ2-5; D is possibly TRBD1 (5 bases). The germline CDR1 and CDR2 sequences are SGHRS and YFSETQ. The CDR3 runs 14 residues. V was clipped by 1 base and J by 1 base, with 8 bases between them.

The rearrangement links TRBV30 to TRBJ2-1, with D tentatively TRBD2 (6 bases). This CDR3 spans 16 amino acids. The V and J ends lost 1 base and 8 bases respectively, with 21 bases between them. Germline CDR1 is GTSNPN and CDR2 is SVGIG (reference sequence). The CDR3 DNA is TGTGCCTGGAGTGGCCCAGGGTACGGGAGTGGTTATGAGCAGTTCTTC. Amino acid sequence: CAWSGPGYGSGYEQFF. Looking up the rest from reference TRBV30 and TRBJ2-1 gives the full variable domain: SQTIHQWPATLVQPVGSPLSLECTVEGTSNPNLYWYRQAAGRGLQLLFYSVGIGQISSEVPQNLSASRPQDRQFILSSKKLLLSDSGFYLCAWSGPGYGSGYEQFFGPGTRLTVL.

Only one count was recorded for this clone. This sequence joins TRBV5-4 and TRBJ2-7, with D perhaps TRBD2 (6 bases). Germline CDR1 is SGHNT and CDR2 is YYREEE (reference sequence). The CDR3 is 16 residues long. The ends were cut back, 3 bases at V and 0 bases at J, with 16 bases in the middle. The CDR3 is CASSSVLRGRSYEQYF. CDR3 sequence (DNA): TGTGCCAGCAGCTCGGTTTTGCGGGGCCGCTCCTACGAGCAGTACTTC.

The chain is built from TRBV9 and TRBJ2-3; D is possibly TRBD2 (5 bases). The CDR3 length is 14 residues. V dropped 0 bases and J dropped 5 bases, with 10 bases sitting between them. Per the germline V gene, CDR1 is SGDLS and CDR2 is YYNGEE. CDR3 sequence: CASSVGGSVDTQYF. CDR3 in DNA: TGTGCCAGCAGCGTAGGGGGTAGCGTAGATACGCAGTATTTT.

V is TRBV6-6 and J is TRBJ2-1, with no clear D. Germline CDR1 is MNHNY and CDR2 is SVGAGI (reference sequence). The CDR3 is 14 amino acids. V lost 2 bases and J 4 bases, leaving 9 bases between the germline ends. In nucleotides, the CDR3 is TGTGCCAGCAGTTACCTTGGAGAATACAATGAGCAGTTCTTC. Protein: CASSYLGEYNEQFF.

This chain uses TRBV6-6 with TRBJ2-1; 7 bases agree with TRBD1. CDR3 length: 13 residues. V shed 7 bases and J 12 bases; nucleotides not matched to a gene: 12. Germline V gene sequence: CDR1 MNHNY, CDR2 SVGAGI (reference sequence). Here the CDR3 DNA reads TGTGCCAGCAACACGGACAGGAGTAGGGGGCAGTTCTTC. Translation gives CASNTDRSRGQFF.

The chain has TRBV7-8 and TRBJ1-1; 10 nucleotides match TRBD1. From germline, CDR1 is SGHVS and CDR2 FQNEAQ. The CDR3 has 14 residues. V gave up 5 bases and J gave up 4 bases; unmatched junction bases: 4. Here the CDR3 DNA reads TGTGCCAGCAGCCAGGACAGGGGGATCACTGAAGCTTTCTTT. Translated, it gives CASSQDRGITEAFF.

The CDR3 bases are TGTGCCAGCAGCACCAACAGGGGAAGCAATCAGCCCCAGCATTTT. This gives the protein CASSTNRGSNQPQHF. The chain carries TRBV5-6 and TRBJ1-5; 7 bases map to TRBD1. The V gene end was trimmed by 4 bases and the J gene end by 1 base; junction bases not matched to a gene: 5. This CDR3 contains 15 residues. The germline V gene has CDR1 SGHDT and CDR2 YYEEEE. Together with reference TRBV5-6 and TRBJ1-5, the CDR3 gives the full variable domain: DAGVTQSPTHLIKTRGQQVTLRCSPKSGHDTVSWYQQALGQGPQFIFQYYEEEERQRGNFPDRFSGHQFPNYSSELNVNALLLGDSALYLCASSTNRGSNQPQHFGDGTRLSIL.

This chain joins TRBV6-4 and TRBJ2-2, with TRBD1 as a possible D gene (6 bases). The CDR3 loop spans 15 amino acids. From germline, CDR1 is MRHNA and CDR2 SNTAGT. Trimming took off 0 bases at V and 2 bases at J, with 7 bases between the two ends. The CDR3 DNA follows: TGTGCCAGCAGTGACTCCGGGACAAACACCGGGGAGCTGTTTTTT. Its protein is CASSDSGTNTGELFF.

There are a few counts of this clone. The chain uses TRBV7-2 and TRBJ2-2, with 7 bases matching TRBD1. This CDR3 region has 15 residues. CDR1 is SGHTA and CDR2 is FQGNSA in the germline V gene. The trim removed 4 bases at V and 6 bases at J, leaving 8 bases unmatched. This CDR3 is CASSSDRVGAGELFF. CDR3 bases: TGTGCCAGCAGCTCAGACAGGGTTGGGGCCGGGGAGCTGTTTTTT. The whole variable domain, remainder taken from reference TRBV7-2 and TRBJ2-2, is GAGVSQSPSNKVTEKGKDVELRCDPISGHTALYWYRQSLGQGLEFLIYFQGNSAPDKSGLPSDRFSAERTGGSVSTLTIQRTQQEDSAVYLCASSSDRVGAGELFFGEGSRLTVL.

The chain has TRBV4-2 and TRBJ1-5, with TRBD1 identical over 8 bases. CDR3 length: 17 residues. V lost 4 bases, J lost 4 bases, and 12 bases stayed unmatched. The germline CDR1 and CDR2 sequences are LGHNA and YNFKEQ. CDR3 bases: TGTGCCAGCAGCCCAGAATCAGGGGGCCGCGTTAATCAGCCCCAGCATTTT. Protein: CASSPESGGRVNQPQHF.

This clone was seen more than once but under ten times. The chain has TRBV30 and TRBJ2-1; TRBD2 agrees at 11 bases. This CDR3 is 15 amino acids long. Germline V gives CDR1 GTSNPN, CDR2 SVGIG (reference sequence). Losses at the gene ends were 3 bases for V and 4 bases for J; bases not matched to a gene: 5. CDR3: CAWRWLAGGYNEQFF. The CDR3 nucleotides are TGTGCCTGGAGGTGGCTAGCGGGAGGTTACAATGAGCAGTTCTTC.

This clone is a singleton in its sample. The chain carries TRBV30 and TRBJ1-2, with D possibly TRBD1 on 5 matching bases. With 0 bases removed from V and 4 bases from J, the gap between germline ends came to 9 bases. The germline CDR1 and CDR2 sequences are GTSNPN and SVGIG (reference sequence). The CDR3 is 13 residues long. The CDR3 nucleotides are TGTGCCTGGAGTGTTGGAACAGGCTATGGCTACACCTTC. Translated, it gives CAWSVGTGYGYTF. The full variable domain, with the rest looked up from reference TRBV30 and TRBJ1-2, is SQTIHQWPATLVQPVGSPLSLECTVEGTSNPNLYWYRQAAGRGLQLLFYSVGIGQISSEVPQNLSASRPQDRQFILSSKKLLLSDSGFYLCAWSVGTGYGYTFGSGTRLTVV.

The gene calls are TRBV4-1 and TRBJ1-1; tentative D call: TRBD1 (6 bases). The germline CDR1 and CDR2 sequences are MGHRA and YSYEKL. V gave up 0 bases and J gave up 5 bases, with 10 bases separating them. The CDR3 is 14 amino acids. CDR3 nucleotide sequence: TGCGCCAGCAGCCAAGAACAGGGAAGGACTGAAGCTTTCTTT. Amino acids: CASSQEQGRTEAFF.

In nucleotides, the CDR3 is TGCAGTGCTAGAGATTTGGGGGCACAGCATTTT. Its protein product is CSARDLGAQHF. The V gene is TRBV20-1, the J gene TRBJ1-5; possible D gene TRBD1, 6 bases. This CDR3 has 11 residues. The V gene lost 0 bases and the J gene lost 13 bases, with 10 bases spanning the gap. Germline V gene sequence: CDR1 DFQATT, CDR2 SNEGSKA (reference sequence).

V usage is TRBV30 and J usage is TRBJ2-1; D remains ambiguous. V lost 8 bases and J 3 bases, leaving 8 bases between the germline ends. The CDR3 is 11 residues long. Looked up from germline, CDR1 is GTSNPN and CDR2 is SVGIG (reference sequence). DNA of the CDR3: TGTGCCCATGCCAGCTACAATGAGCAGTTCTTC. It codes for CAHASYNEQFF.

CDR3 sequence reads: CAWSKQGRQPQHF. Written as DNA, the CDR3 is TGTGCCTGGAGTAAACAGGGGAGACAGCCCCAGCATTTT. This sequence joins TRBV30 and TRBJ1-5; 7 bases match TRBD1. Trimming cost V 2 bases and J 7 bases; bases outside gene matches: 5. The germline V gene has CDR1 GTSNPN and CDR2 SVGIG (reference sequence). The CDR3 length is 13 residues.

V and J are TRBV28 and TRBJ2-3; D is perhaps TRBD1 (6 bases). Germline V gene data show CDR1 as MDHEN and CDR2 as SYDVKM. This CDR3 contains 17 residues. V lost 4 bases and J 0 bases, leaving 17 bases between the germline ends. The CDR3 DNA reads TGTGCCAGCAGTTCCAGCCCACAGGGTGGGAGCACAGATACGCAGTATTTT. Protein sequence: CASSSSPQGGSTDTQYF.

V gene TRBV7-4 combines with J gene TRBJ2-7, with 9 bases matching TRBD2. CDR1 and CDR2 from the germline V gene are SGHVT and SQSDAQ. The CDR3 has 13 amino acids. The V gene end was trimmed by 10 bases and the J gene end by 3 bases; junction bases not matched to a gene: 7. The CDR3 loop is CATRSGSGYEQYF. The CDR3 nucleotides read TGTGCCACCCGTAGCGGGAGTGGCTACGAGCAGTACTTC.

The sample holds one count of this clone. The chain is built from TRBV6-5 and TRBJ1-1, with TRBD1 matching over 8 bases. V gave up 0 bases and J gave up 3 bases; unmatched junction bases: 3. This CDR3 is 15 amino acids long. CDR1 is MNHEY, CDR2 SVGAGI, per germline. As DNA, the CDR3 is TGTGCCAGCAGTTACTCCCGCAGGGGGCACACTGAAGCTTTCTTT. It codes for CASSYSRRGHTEAFF.

The chain combines TRBV19 with TRBJ1-3; no definite D call. The CDR3 has 10 residues. Per the germline V gene, CDR1 is LNHDA and CDR2 is SQIVND (reference sequence). V was shortened by 8 bases and J by 7 bases, with 6 bases between the two germline ends. CDR3 in DNA: TGTGCCAGTCGCCGGAACACCATATATTTT. Its translation is CASRRNTIYF.

This clone was seen a handful of times. The genes are TRBV10-2 and TRBJ2-5, with TRBD1 as a possible D gene (6 bases). Germline loops: CDR1 WSHSY, CDR2 SAAADI. Between the trimmed V and J ends, which lost 8 bases and 5 bases, there was a span of 15 bases. CDR3 length equals 13 residues. The CDR3, as DNA: TGCGCCAGCGGTACAGGGCCTTGGGAGACCCAGTACTTC. It codes for CASGTGPWETQYF.

This clone appeared once. The rearrangement joins TRBV28 to TRBJ1-5, with unresolved D. This CDR3 is built from 13 residues. The V and J ends lost 7 bases and 4 bases respectively, with 11 bases between them. CDR1 and CDR2 from the germline V gene are MDHEN and SYDVKM. CDR3 in DNA: TGTGCCAGCAACCCCCCGGGTAATCAGCCCCAGCATTTT. This sequence encodes CASNPPGNQPQHF.

This chain connects TRBV4-2 to TRBJ2-7, with D possibly matching TRBD2 (6 bases). CDR1 and CDR2 (germline): LGHNA, YNFKEQ. V shed 0 bases and J shed 0 bases, with 18 bases lying between them. The CDR3 sequence is 18 residues long. CDR3 sequence (DNA): TGTGCCAGCAGCCAAGATGGCCTTGGGCTAGCGAGCTCCTACGAGCAGTACTTC. It yields the protein CASSQDGLGLASSYEQYF.

This clone was counted between two and nine times. The chain links TRBV4-2 to TRBJ2-7; D gene unclear. Germline CDR1 is LGHNA and CDR2 is YNFKEQ. V was pared by 0 bases and J by 1 base, with 13 bases between. The CDR3 covers 16 residues. CDR3 nucleotide sequence: TGTGCCAGCAGCCAAGATCGAGACTTCTCGTCCTACGAGCAGTACTTC. Translation: CASSQDRDFSSYEQYF.

The J gene is TRBJ2-1, the V gene TRBV7-6; the D gene is possibly TRBD1 (5 bases). Germline CDR1 and CDR2: SGHVS and FNYEAQ. The CDR3 length is 16 residues. V dropped 5 bases and J dropped 3 bases, with 17 bases sitting between them. This CDR3 reads CASSPSYRQLYNEQFF. CDR3 nucleotide sequence: TGTGCCAGCAGCCCTTCATACAGGCAACTCTACAATGAGCAGTTCTTC.

A few counts support this clone. The V gene is TRBV9, the J gene TRBJ2-7; 7 nucleotides line up with TRBD1. Trimming cost V 3 bases and J 7 bases; bases outside gene matches: 10. Looked up from germline, CDR1 is SGDLS and CDR2 is YYNGEE. This CDR3 has 14 amino acids. In DNA, the CDR3 is TGTGCCAGCAGCGCGTCCGGGACAGCCTGGGAGCAGTACTTC. Translation: CASSASGTAWEQYF.